This entry features one T cell receptor (beta chain) sequence. Recruits, aged roughly 18 to 100 years, lived in some 25 US areas. Categorization into cohorts depended on clinical history that participants reported. Either two negative PCRs, clearance, or symptom resolution qualified Cohort 3 donors as recovered. CDR3 length equals 14 residues. Germline CDR1 is MNHEY and CDR2 is SVGAGI. V lost 4 bases, J lost 3 bases, and 12 bases lay in between. As processed by the authors: How many nucleated cells were present was estimated from reference gene primer amplification. TCRdb's table, derived via immunoSEQ multiplex PCR, lists solely in-frame clones and lacks some. V and J calls and clone size are as listed in that table; D and trimming were resolved from the DNA. The table has hundreds of thousands of clones, around 90% seen once. This sample is drawn from a study of blood T cell repertoires in COVID-19.

This TCR was recovered from a young woman who had recovered from COVID-19. V gene TRBV6-5 combines with J gene TRBJ1-1; tentative D call: TRBD1 (5 bases). The sample consisted of PBMCs or T cells enriched from blood (not recorded which). DNA of the CDR3: TGTGCCAGCAGTTTTAGGGCGGGGGACACTGAAGCTTTCTTT. Its protein product is CASSFRAGDTEAFF.